This is a list of T cell receptor beta chains from one sample in a study of CD8 T cells in Susac syndrome. TCRdb called the immunoSEQ multiplex PCR reads again in MiXCR, with one record for every CDR3 protein. The profile shows more than 100,000 distinct CDR3 sequences, 96% of them singletons. The specimen sequenced was CD4+ T cells from PBMCs. All receptors derive from a human donor with Susac syndrome. Each CDR3 is given with its conserved first and last residue. A D gene is named only where the DNA matches it firmly. Clone sizes are given selectively: once, few, many, or a class where the clone is expanded.

clone_size,d_call,j_call,v_call,cdr3_nt,cdr3_aa
.,.,TRBJ2-7,TRBV28,TGTGCCAGCACTTCACGGGCAACCTACGAGCAGTACTTC,CASTSRATYEQYF
.,TRBD1,TRBJ2-2,TRBV29-1,TGCAGCGCCCTTTCAAGGGGACAGGGGCCCTTAACTGTCACCGGGGAGCTGTTTTTT,CSALSRGQGPLTVTGELFF
.,TRBD2,TRBJ2-3,TRBV20-1,TGCAGTGCTAGAGATCGCGGGAGGGGGACAGATACGCAGTATTTT,CSARDRGRGTDTQYF
.,TRBD1,TRBJ2-2,TRBV7-8,TGTGCCAGCAGCTTAGCCCCACTTCATCGCGGGACAGGTGACAAAACCGGGGAGCTGTTTTTT,CASSLAPLHRGTGDKTGELFF
.,TRBD2,TRBJ2-7,TRBV20-1,TGCAGTGCTAGCCGGCTAGCGGGAGCCTACGAGCAGTACTTC,CSASRLAGAYEQYF
.,.,TRBJ2-2,TRBV28,TGTGCCAGCAGAGCACAGGGCACCGGGGAGCTGTTTTTT,CASRAQGTGELFF
.,.,TRBJ2-1,TRBV12-3/TRBV12-4,TGTGCCAGCAGCCCTCATAATGAGCAGTTCTTC,CASSPHNEQFF
once,TRBD1,TRBJ1-2,TRBV5-1,TGCGCCAGCAGCTCGGGACAGGTCCCACTTTTCTATGGCTACACCTTC,CASSSGQVPLFYGYTF
.,TRBD2,TRBJ2-1,TRBV3-1,TGTGCCAGCAGCCAAGCTTTAGCGGGTTACAATGAGCAGTTCTTC,CASSQALAGYNEQFF
few,.,TRBJ2-7,TRBV30,TGTGCCTGGAGTACCACGGGGACCGAGCAGTACTTC,CAWSTTGTEQYF
.,TRBD2,TRBJ2-5,TRBV5-1,TGCGCCAGCAGCGGACTAGCGGGAGAGACCCAGTACTTC,CASSGLAGETQYF
.,.,TRBJ1-5,TRBV19,TGTGCCAGTAGTATTAGCCGGGGGACACCCCAGCATTTT,CASSISRGTPQHF
.,TRBD2,TRBJ2-1,TRBV4-1,TGCGCCAGCAGCCCTGGGACTAGCGGATATTACAATGAGCAGTTCTTC,CASSPGTSGYYNEQFF
.,TRBD2,TRBJ2-3,TRBV10-3,TGTGCCATGGGACTAGCGGGAGGAGCAGATACGCAGTATTTT,CAMGLAGGADTQYF
.,TRBD1,TRBJ2-7,TRBV3-1,TGTGCCAGCAGCCAAGGACAGGGTTGGGGATCCTACGAGCAGTACTTC,CASSQGQGWGSYEQYF
.,TRBD2,TRBJ2-5,TRBV7-2,TGTGCCAGCAGCCCCGGGGGGGGCGCGGAGACCCAGTACTTC,CASSPGGGAETQYF
.,.,TRBJ2-7,TRBV4-3,TGCGCCAGCAGCCAAGTAGGGGGGGCCTACGAGCAGTACTTC,CASSQVGGAYEQYF
.,TRBD1,TRBJ1-1,TRBV3-1,TGTGCCAGCAGCCCTCCGGGACAGTGGGGAACTGAAGCTTTCTTT,CASSPPGQWGTEAFF
.,TRBD2,TRBJ2-1,TRBV3-1,TGTGCCAGCAGCCAAGTCGCGACTAGCAGTGATGAGCAGTTCTTC,CASSQVATSSDEQFF
.,.,TRBJ2-1,TRBV12-5,TGTGCTAGTGGTTTTCGGTCCTACAATGAGCAGTTCTTC,CASGFRSYNEQFF
.,TRBD2,TRBJ2-7,TRBV7-2,TGTGCCAGCAGCTCGACTAGCGGGAGATCAGGCGAGCAGTACTTC,CASSSTSGRSGEQYF
.,.,TRBJ1-2,TRBV5-6,TGTGCCAGCAGCTTTGGACAGAACTATGGCTACACCTTC,CASSFGQNYGYTF
.,TRBD2,TRBJ2-5,TRBV3-1,TGTGCCAGCAGCCAAGGACTAGCGAAAGAGACCCAGTACTTC,CASSQGLAKETQYF
.,.,TRBJ2-1,TRBV6-4,TGTGCCAGCAGCGAAAGCGGAAACTACAATGAGCAGTTCTTC,CASSESGNYNEQFF
.,.,TRBJ1-4,TRBV20-1,TGCAGTGCTAGAGATCGTGGCGGAAAACTGTTTTTT,CSARDRGGKLFF
once,.,TRBJ1-1,TRBV18,TGTGCCAGCTCACACAGGGAGGGAGAAGCTTTCTTT,CASSHREGEAFF
.,TRBD2,TRBJ2-5,TRBV3-1,TGTGCCAGCAGCCAACGCCGGACTAGCGCAAACCAAGAGACCCAGTACTTC,CASSQRRTSANQETQYF
.,TRBD2,TRBJ2-1,TRBV4-2,TGTGCCAGCAGCCAAGATCCCACGCTAGCGGGAGGCAATGAGCAGTTCTTC,CASSQDPTLAGGNEQFF
.,.,TRBJ2-1,TRBV7-9,TGTGCCAGCAGCTTCCCGGGGGAGAGCAATACGGATGAGCAGTTCTTC,CASSFPGESNTDEQFF
.,.,TRBJ1-1,TRBV18,TGTGCCAGCTCACCGTCAGGGAAGGGCACTGAAGCTTTCTTT,CASSPSGKGTEAFF
.,.,TRBJ1-2,TRBV5-5,TGTGCCAGCAGCTGGACAGATACCGTTAACTATGGCTACACCTTC,CASSWTDTVNYGYTF
.,.,TRBJ1-5,TRBV27,TGTGCCAGCAGTTTAGGCCCCAGAGACTCCAATCAGCCCCAGCATTTT,CASSLGPRDSNQPQHF
.,.,TRBJ2-2,TRBV6-2/TRBV6-3,TGTGCCAGCAGACTTCCCGGGGGGCGGTCGGCCGGGGAGCTGTTTTTT,CASRLPGGRSAGELFF
.,.,TRBJ2-1,TRBV30,TGTGCCTGGAGTAATGTTAATGAGCAGTTCTTC,CAWSNVNEQFF
.,TRBD1,TRBJ2-7,TRBV14,TGTGCCAGCAGCTCCGGGACAGGGGATTACGAGCAGTACTTC,CASSSGTGDYEQYF
.,.,TRBJ1-1,TRBV3-1,TGTGCCAGCAGCCAAGACTCAATCAGGGTCGTCGGCACTGAAGCTTTCTTT,CASSQDSIRVVGTEAFF
.,TRBD2,TRBJ2-2,TRBV7-9,TGTGCCAGCAGCGCCCTAGCGGGAGGCACCGGGGAGCTGTTTTTT,CASSALAGGTGELFF
.,.,TRBJ2-1,TRBV30,TGTGCCTGGAATGGGGATGGGGAGTGGGACAATGAGCAGTTCTTC,CAWNGDGEWDNEQFF
.,.,TRBJ1-1,TRBV9,TGTGCCAGCAGCGTATCCTCCGACAGCGGCCAAGCTTTCTTT,CASSVSSDSGQAFF
once,.,TRBJ2-5,TRBV7-8,TGTGCCAGCAGCTTAGGAAGGTTAAATCCGGGAGAAGAGACCCAGTACTTC,CASSLGRLNPGEETQYF
.,TRBD1,TRBJ1-4,TRBV2,TGTGCCAGCAGGTTACAGGGGGCCGGTGAAAAACTGTTTTTT,CASRLQGAGEKLFF